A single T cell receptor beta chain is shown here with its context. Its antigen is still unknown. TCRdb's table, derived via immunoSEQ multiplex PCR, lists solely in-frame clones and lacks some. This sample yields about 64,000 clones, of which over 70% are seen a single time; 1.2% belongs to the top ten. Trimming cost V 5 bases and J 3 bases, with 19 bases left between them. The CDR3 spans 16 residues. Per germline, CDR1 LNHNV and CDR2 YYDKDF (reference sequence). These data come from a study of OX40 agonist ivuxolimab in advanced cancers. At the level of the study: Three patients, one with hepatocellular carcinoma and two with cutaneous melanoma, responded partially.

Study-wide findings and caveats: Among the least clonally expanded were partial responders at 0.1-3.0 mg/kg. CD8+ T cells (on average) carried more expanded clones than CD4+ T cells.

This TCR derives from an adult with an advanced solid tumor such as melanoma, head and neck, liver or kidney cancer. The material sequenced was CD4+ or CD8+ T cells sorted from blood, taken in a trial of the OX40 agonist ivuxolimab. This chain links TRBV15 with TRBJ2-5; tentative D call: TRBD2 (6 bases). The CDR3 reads CATSFGGGLEKETQYF. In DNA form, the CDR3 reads TGTGCCACCAGCTTTGGTGGGGGACTTGAAAAAGAGACCCAGTACTTC. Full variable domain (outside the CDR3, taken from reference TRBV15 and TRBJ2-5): DAMVIQNPRYQVTQFGKPVTLSCSQTLNHNVMYWYQQKSSQAPKLLFHYYDKDFNNEADTPDNFQSRRPNTSFCFLDIRSPGLGDTAMYLCATSFGGGLEKETQYFGPGTRLLVL.